This T cell receptor beta chain was obtained from a study of technical replicates of blood from a few donors. Trimming cost V 2 bases and J 3 bases; bases outside gene matches: 4. The CDR3 is made up of 14 amino acids. Germline V lookup: CDR1 SEHNR, CDR2 FQNEAQ (reference sequence). Here immunoSEQ multiplex PCR was the method, and the copy in TCRdb shows in-frame clones only, minus some. The sample records fewer than 90,000 clones, almost 98% being singletons. The chain recombines TRBV7-9 with TRBJ2-7, with TRBD1 identical over 7 bases. This TCR was sampled from a human donor in good health. Sequenced input: T cells isolated from PBMCs. In nucleotides, the CDR3 is TGTGCCAGCAGCTTAAAGGGACAGAACTACGAGCAGTACTTC. This gives the protein CASSLKGQNYEQYF.